This T cell receptor (beta chain) appears in the sequencing data of a study of cytomegalovirus exposure and HLA in healthy donors. This clone was recorded a few times. What it recognizes is unknown. Primers for the PCR totalled 60 Vbeta and 13 Jbeta. The table came from immunoSEQ multiplex PCR; TCRdb's copy has only in-frame clones and leaves some out. In the table there are approximately 140,000 clones, about 64% of which are singletons. Study findings and constraints: Analysis was performed later, and it showed HLA-associated TCR beta chains to be more clonally expanded than equally common others. A later analysis found common viral pathogens apparently linked to several of the most significant clusters.

This CDR3 has 14 amino acids. Germline trimming cut 4 bases from V and 4 bases from J; bases unmatched to any gene: 4. Germline values: CDR1 MNHNS, CDR2 SASEGT. This receptor was obtained from a woman in her sixties in good health and CMV-seropositive. What was sequenced was PBMCs. The chain couples TRBV6-1 to TRBJ1-5; TRBD1 matches at 7 bases. As DNA, the CDR3 is TGTGCCAGCAGTGGACAGGGCAATAATCAGCCCCAGCATTTT. Amino acid sequence: CASSGQGNNQPQHF.